This T cell receptor beta chain appears in the sequencing data of a study of blood T cells in healthy people across ages. Study-level information: Template switching recovered approximately one barcoded beta molecule for every two T cells. General observations from the study: Higher naive T cell percentage went strongly together with higher TCR beta diversity.

The CDR3 is made up of 19 amino acids. CDR1 LGHNA and CDR2 YSLEER come from the germline V gene. Concerning this clonotype itself: The antigen remains undetermined. A much larger clone lies a single base off, so this may be a read error.

Donors ranged from about 6 to 95 years old and were healthy Caucasians in Russia. Sample-barcoded 5' priming and a J-beta primer mix drove a second PCR of 7 to 11 cycles. Every sample produced at least 3 million CDR3-containing paired-end reads. TCRdb reanalysed the 5' RACE reads using MiXCR and keeps one entry per CDR3 protein. Seen here are some 1,800,000 distinct CDR3 sequences, about 39% observed once, and the top ten hold 23%. The chain is built from TRBV4-3 and TRBJ1-2; 10 bases are a match to TRBD1. Sequencing was done on a sample of blood. The receptor comes from a human donor in good health. CDR3: CASSQDLASGTGVDYDYTF. CDR3 bases: TGCGCCAGCAGCCAAGATCTTGCGAGCGGGACAGGGGTAGACTATGACTACACCTTC.